These T cell receptor beta chains were read from a single sample in a study of T-cell memory formation after mild COVID-19. TCRdb used MiXCR to reprocess the 5' RACE reads, holding one entry per CDR3 protein. Of around 320,000 distinct CDR3 sequences listed, 15% to 20% are singletons. Sequenced sample: PBMCs or a T cell subset sorted from them (not recorded which). These receptor sequences come from a man younger than 30 who had mild COVID-19 (a few samples of this study predate the infection). Cell type and time point are not known. CDR3s include the opening cysteine and the closing phenylalanine or tryptophan. Fields, in order: clone size, V gene, D gene, J gene, CDR3 length, CDR3 DNA, CDR3 protein. The D gene is left open where the match is weak. The listing skips clone size in some rows; elsewhere it reads once, few, many or a size class.

>.|TRBV20-1|.|TRBJ2-3|13
TGCAGTGCTGGGCTCTATAGCACAGATACGCAGTATTTT
CSAGLYSTDTQYF
>few|TRBV27|.|TRBJ1-1|15
TGTGCCAGCAGTAGCGCGACAGACACGAACACTGAAGCTTTCTTT
CASSSATDTNTEAFF
>few|TRBV5-6|.|TRBJ2-4|12
TGTGCCAGCAGCTTGGCAGCAGGGCAACAGTACTTC
CASSLAAGQQYF
>.|TRBV7-2|.|TRBJ2-5|12
TGTGCCAGCAGTCGCGACGATGGGACCCAGTACTTC
CASSRDDGTQYF
>.|TRBV15|.|TRBJ1-5|15
TGTGCCACCAGCAGAGATCGGGTTAGCAATCAGCCCCAGCATTTT
CATSRDRVSNQPQHF
>few|TRBV15|.|TRBJ2-5|15
TGTGCCACCTCTTATCGGAGTGCTGGGTCGGAGACCCAGTACTTC
CATSYRSAGSETQYF
>.|TRBV2|.|TRBJ2-4|18
TGTGCCAGCAGCCACCAATCGGGGGAAACTTACGCCAAAAACATTCAGTACTTC
CASSHQSGETYAKNIQYF
>.|TRBV6-2/TRBV6-3|TRBD1|TRBJ1-2|14
TGTGCCAGCAGTTCAAAGACAGGGTCCTATGGCTACACCTTC
CASSSKTGSYGYTF
>few|TRBV10-3|TRBD2|TRBJ2-1|13
TGTGCCATCAGAGGACTAGCGGGGGATGAGCAGTTCTTC
CAIRGLAGDEQFF
>few|TRBV6-2/TRBV6-3|.|TRBJ1-1|14
TGTGCCAGCTGCTACCTGGGACTAGCCACTGAAGCTTTCTTT
CASCYLGLATEAFF
>.|TRBV20-1|.|TRBJ2-5|14
TGCAGTGCCGCGGACAAGCTCCTGGGGGAGACCCAGTACTTC
CSAADKLLGETQYF
>few|TRBV4-3|TRBD1|TRBJ1-2|15
TGCGCCAGCAGCTCATTACAGGGGTCTAACTATGGCTACACCTTC
CASSSLQGSNYGYTF
>.|TRBV7-9|.|TRBJ2-3|14
TGTGCCAGCACCCTGGAATCTAGCACAGATACGCAGTATTTT
CASTLESSTDTQYF
>many|TRBV5-1|.|TRBJ2-3|14
TGCGCCAGCAGCTTGGCGGGACTGACAGATACGCAGTATTTT
CASSLAGLTDTQYF
>few|TRBV4-1|.|TRBJ1-6|15
TGCGCCAGCAGCCCCCTCGTGGGAGGAGATTCACCCCTCCACTTT
CASSPLVGGDSPLHF
>.|TRBV11-2|.|TRBJ2-7|18
TGTGCCAGCAGCCTCGATAATCATACGGGGTTGATCTCCTACGAGCAGTACTTC
CASSLDNHTGLISYEQYF
>few|TRBV28|TRBD1|TRBJ2-2|17
TGTGCCAGCAGCCCTCTTCTTGGGACAGCGGCCACCGGGGAGCTGTTTTTT
CASSPLLGTAATGELFF
>few|TRBV5-8|.|TRBJ1-5|13
TGTGCCAGCAGCCCTCAGGTGTACCAGCCCCAGCATTTT
CASSPQVYQPQHF
>.|TRBV29-1|.|TRBJ2-7|13
TGCAGCGGACGTTCCAGTCTTCTGGGGGAGCAGTACTTC
CSGRSSLLGEQYF
>few|TRBV6-6|.|TRBJ1-3|15
TGTGCCAGCAGGGTTGCGGAGGGCGCCGGAAACACCATATATTTT
CASRVAEGAGNTIYF
>few|TRBV20-1|TRBD2|TRBJ2-5|15
TGCAGTGCTAGAGATGGGACTAGTATTTTAGAGACCCAGTACTTC
CSARDGTSILETQYF
>few|TRBV5-5|.|TRBJ2-3|15
TGTGCCAGCAGCTTTCACGCGGGCGCACCAGATACGCAGTATTTT
CASSFHAGAPDTQYF
>many|TRBV9|.|TRBJ1-2|12
TGTGCCAGCAGCCCCTCGAACTATGGCTACACCTTC
CASSPSNYGYTF
>.|TRBV7-6|.|TRBJ1-1|15
TGTGCCAGCACCCGACTTGGGATACAGCGGCCTGAAGCTTTCTTT
CASTRLGIQRPEAFF
>.|TRBV20-1|.|TRBJ1-5|14
TGCAGTGCTATAAGGGTTGGGGGGGATCAGCCCCAGCATTTT
CSAIRVGGDQPQHF
>.|TRBV25-1|TRBD2|TRBJ2-1|14
TGTGCCAGCAGTCGGCTAGCGGGCTACAATGAGCAGTTCTTC
CASSRLAGYNEQFF
>few|TRBV20-1|.|TRBJ1-2|13
TGCAGTGCTCCGTTGGGGCTGACCTATGGCTACACCTTC
CSAPLGLTYGYTF
>.|TRBV5-1|.|TRBJ1-1|13
TGCGCCAGCAGCTTGAGGCCACACACTGAAGCTTTCTTT
CASSLRPHTEAFF
>many|TRBV27|.|TRBJ1-1|12
TGTGCCAGCAAAGGGACGGGTATTGAAGCTTTCTTT
CASKGTGIEAFF
>.|TRBV10-3|TRBD2|TRBJ2-3|15
TGTGCCATCAGTGGCAGCGGGGTGAGCACAGATACGCAGTATTTT
CAISGSGVSTDTQYF
>.|TRBV19|.|TRBJ1-4|15
TGTGCCAGTAGTTCCCCAGGGTTGGCTAATGAAAAACTGTTTTTT
CASSSPGLANEKLFF
>.|TRBV20-1|TRBD2|TRBJ2-7|15
TGCAGTGCTACGTCCAGGACTAGCGGGGGCTACGAGCAGTACTTC
CSATSRTSGGYEQYF
>.|TRBV20-1|.|TRBJ2-3|13
TGCCTTGCCCGGGACTCCACCACAGATACGCAGTATTTT
CLARDSTTDTQYF